This T cell receptor (beta chain) was found in a study of T cell changes during pregnancy in multiple sclerosis (dated by TCRdb to between 2018 and 2021). Background on the whole study: The study looked at changes in the T cell repertoire across pregnancy in women with multiple sclerosis.

As encoded in the germline V gene, CDR1 is MRHNA while CDR2 is SNTAGT. At the junction V is shortened by 6 bases and J by 4 bases; bases outside the gene matches: 8. The CDR3 numbers 16 residues from cysteine through phenylalanine. Solely the CDR3 DNA is kept, with 48 bases framed from the first base. To note about this clone: The target of this receptor is not known. The record has no base qualities; no much larger clone is one base away.

Library preparation employed the immunoSEQ multiplex PCR assay. The immuneACCESS repertoire file appears here via TCRdb, limited to in-frame rearrangements. These files lack a portion of the clones; in checked studies, under half of the deficit traces to unresolved V genes, and the cause of the others is not known. The sample table holds roughly 60,000 clones, of which 91% were seen once. The top ten hold about 0.8% of the sample. The sequence came from a female donor with multiple sclerosis, enrolled in a pregnancy study. The sequence joins TRBV6-4 to TRBJ2-3; 12 bases in the junction line up with TRBD2. The sample here was CD4+ T cells from peripheral blood mononuclear cells, taken in the first trimester of pregnancy. The nucleotide sequence is given as TGTGCCAGCAGCGAAGCGACTAGCGGGGGAGCAGATACGCAGTATTTT. It specifies CASSEATSGGADTQYF.